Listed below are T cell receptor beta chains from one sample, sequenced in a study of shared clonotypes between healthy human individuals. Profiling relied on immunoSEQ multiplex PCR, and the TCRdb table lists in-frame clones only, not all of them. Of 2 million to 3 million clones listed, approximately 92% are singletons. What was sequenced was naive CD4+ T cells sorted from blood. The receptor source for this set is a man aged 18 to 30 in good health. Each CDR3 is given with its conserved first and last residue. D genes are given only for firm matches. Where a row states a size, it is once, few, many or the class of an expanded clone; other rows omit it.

cdr3_nt: TGTGCCAGCAGTTACGGGGGATACTACAATGAGCAGTTCTTC
cdr3_aa: CASSYGGYYNEQFF
j_call: TRBJ2-1
v_call: TRBV27
d_call: -
clone_size: -

cdr3_nt: TGTGCCAGGGAGGAGGGGGCAGCTAATGAAAAACTGTTTTTT
cdr3_aa: CAREEGAANEKLFF
j_call: TRBJ1-4
v_call: TRBV21-1
d_call: -
clone_size: -

cdr3_nt: TGTGCCAGCAGCCCTCCCGCTAGCGGGGGGAGAACAGATACGCAGTATTTT
cdr3_aa: CASSPPASGGRTDTQYF
j_call: TRBJ2-3
v_call: TRBV7-9
d_call: TRBD2
clone_size: -

cdr3_nt: TGCGCCAGCAGCTCACAGGGGTCTCGGGAAAAACTGTTTTTT
cdr3_aa: CASSSQGSREKLFF
j_call: TRBJ1-4
v_call: TRBV5-1
d_call: TRBD1
clone_size: -

cdr3_nt: TGTGCCAGCAGCTTAACAGGGGCCGGGGAGCTGTTTTTT
cdr3_aa: CASSLTGAGELFF
j_call: TRBJ2-2
v_call: TRBV5-4
d_call: TRBD1
clone_size: -

cdr3_nt: TGTGCCAGTAGTACTCTCCTAGACAGTGTCCGAACTAATGAAAAACTGTTTTTT
cdr3_aa: CASSTLLDSVRTNEKLFF
j_call: TRBJ1-4
v_call: TRBV19
d_call: -
clone_size: -

cdr3_nt: TGTGCCAGCAGTGACTCGGGACAGGGAGGGTATGGCTACACCTTC
cdr3_aa: CASSDSGQGGYGYTF
j_call: TRBJ1-2
v_call: TRBV6-1
d_call: TRBD1
clone_size: -

cdr3_nt: TGTGCCAGCAGTTTAACGGGGGTGGCCGAGCAGTACTTC
cdr3_aa: CASSLTGVAEQYF
j_call: TRBJ2-7
v_call: TRBV28
d_call: -
clone_size: once

cdr3_nt: TGTGCCTGGAGTCGACTGAGACAAGAGACCCAGTACTTC
cdr3_aa: CAWSRLRQETQYF
j_call: TRBJ2-5
v_call: TRBV30
d_call: -
clone_size: -

cdr3_nt: TGTGCCAGCAGCTTAAAATCAGGGTTGGGCGAGCAGTACTTC
cdr3_aa: CASSLKSGLGEQYF
j_call: TRBJ2-7
v_call: TRBV5-5
d_call: -
clone_size: once

cdr3_nt: TGTGCCAGCAGCTCCTCGTCTGGGAGCGGCACCGGGGAGCTGTTTTTT
cdr3_aa: CASSSSSGSGTGELFF
j_call: TRBJ2-2
v_call: TRBV9
d_call: -
clone_size: -

cdr3_nt: TGTGCTAGTGGTTTGGGGAGCCGATATGAAGCTTTCTTT
cdr3_aa: CASGLGSRYEAFF
j_call: TRBJ1-1
v_call: TRBV12-5
d_call: -
clone_size: few

cdr3_nt: TGTGCCAGCAACCAAGTTTATAGCAATCAGCCCCAGCATTTT
cdr3_aa: CASNQVYSNQPQHF
j_call: TRBJ1-5
v_call: TRBV6-1
d_call: -
clone_size: -

cdr3_nt: TGTGCCAGCACCTCCGCCCAGGGTACGATCTATGGCTACACCTTC
cdr3_aa: CASTSAQGTIYGYTF
j_call: TRBJ1-2
v_call: TRBV6-1
d_call: -
clone_size: -

cdr3_nt: TGTGCCAGCAGCTTGCCCAAAAACTACGAGCAGTACTTC
cdr3_aa: CASSLPKNYEQYF
j_call: TRBJ2-7
v_call: TRBV7-9
d_call: -
clone_size: -

cdr3_nt: TGTGCCAGTAGTATCGCTAGCGCTGCTGGTACGCAGTATTTT
cdr3_aa: CASSIASAAGTQYF
j_call: TRBJ2-3
v_call: TRBV19
d_call: -
clone_size: -

cdr3_nt: TGTGCCAGCAGTTACGACAGGCAGTCTGGGGCCAACGTCCTGACTTTC
cdr3_aa: CASSYDRQSGANVLTF
j_call: TRBJ2-6
v_call: TRBV6-6
d_call: -
clone_size: -

cdr3_nt: TGCAGCGCGACCGGGACAGGGGCCTACGAGCAGTACTTC
cdr3_aa: CSATGTGAYEQYF
j_call: TRBJ2-7
v_call: TRBV29-1
d_call: TRBD1
clone_size: -

cdr3_nt: TGTGCCAGCAGTTACACCGGGTACAATGAGCAGTTCTTC
cdr3_aa: CASSYTGYNEQFF
j_call: TRBJ2-1
v_call: TRBV6-6
d_call: -
clone_size: -

cdr3_nt: TGCGCCAGCAGCCCAGGACTAGGAGAGACCCAGTACTTC
cdr3_aa: CASSPGLGETQYF
j_call: TRBJ2-5
v_call: TRBV5-1
d_call: TRBD2
clone_size: -